This is a list of T cell receptor beta chains from one sample in a study of cytomegalovirus exposure and HLA in healthy donors. Clones were sequenced by immunoSEQ multiplex PCR, and TCRdb holds only the in-frame ones, with some missing. The sample holds 160,000 or so clones, approximately 81% seen once. Sequencing used PBMCs. The receptors were sampled from a female donor in good health and CMV-seronegative. CDR3s include the opening cysteine and the closing phenylalanine or tryptophan. A D gene is named only where the DNA matches it firmly. Where a row states a size, it is once, few, many or the class of an expanded clone; other rows omit it.

size: few
V: TRBV7-2
J: TRBJ2-7
D: .
CDR3: CASGGGGKTYEQYF
DNA: TGTGCCAGCGGGGGGGGCGGGAAGACCTACGAGCAGTACTTC

size: once
V: TRBV19
J: TRBJ1-2
D: .
CDR3: CASRQDPSTNYGYTF
DNA: TGTGCCAGTCGACAGGATCCTTCTACTAACTATGGCTACACCTTC

size: .
V: TRBV4-2
J: TRBJ1-5
D: TRBD1
CDR3: CASSQPGGYSNQPQHF
DNA: TGTGCCAGCAGCCAACCAGGGGGTTATAGCAATCAGCCCCAGCATTTT

size: .
V: TRBV7-6
J: TRBJ2-1
D: TRBD1
CDR3: CASSIDRATSYNEQFF
DNA: TGTGCCAGCAGCATAGACAGGGCTACATCCTACAATGAGCAGTTCTTC

size: few
V: TRBV5-1
J: TRBJ2-2
D: .
CDR3: CASSSDPGVNTGELFF
DNA: TGCGCCAGCAGCTCCGACCCGGGAGTAAACACCGGGGAGCTGTTTTTT

size: .
V: TRBV6-5
J: TRBJ1-6
D: TRBD1
CDR3: CASRSDRGPSPLHF
DNA: TGTGCCAGCAGATCAGACAGGGGGCCATCACCCCTCCACTTT

size: .
V: TRBV27
J: TRBJ1-5
D: .
CDR3: CASSLKGGDPQHF
DNA: TGTGCCAGCAGTTTAAAAGGGGGAGATCCCCAGCATTTT

size: .
V: TRBV25-1
J: TRBJ2-7
D: .
CDR3: CASSEKFGRDEQYF
DNA: TGTGCCAGCAGTGAAAAATTTGGCAGGGACGAGCAGTACTTC

size: once
V: TRBV14
J: TRBJ2-7
D: .
CDR3: CASSQELPGNEQYF
DNA: TGTGCCAGCAGCCAAGAGCTCCCAGGGAACGAGCAGTACTTC

size: .
V: TRBV19
J: TRBJ2-3
D: TRBD1
CDR3: CASSMTGLPDTQYF
DNA: TGTGCCAGTAGTATGACAGGGCTCCCAGATACGCAGTATTTT

size: .
V: TRBV4-2
J: TRBJ1-2
D: .
CDR3: CASSQVSGDGYTF
DNA: TGTGCCAGCAGCCAAGTCTCGGGAGATGGCTACACCTTC

size: .
V: TRBV9
J: TRBJ2-2
D: .
CDR3: CASSAETQGSGELFF
DNA: TGTGCCAGCAGCGCAGAAACCCAGGGTTCCGGGGAGCTGTTTTTT

size: few
V: TRBV27
J: TRBJ1-6
D: .
CDR3: CASRLGPDSPLHF
DNA: TGTGCCAGCAGGCTGGGGCCCGATTCACCCCTCCACTTT

size: .
V: TRBV6-1
J: TRBJ1-4
D: TRBD1
CDR3: CASSGDRGTEKLFF
DNA: TGTGCCAGCAGTGGGGACAGGGGCACTGAAAAACTGTTTTTT

size: .
V: TRBV9
J: TRBJ1-4
D: TRBD1
CDR3: CASSVATGGGEKLFF
DNA: TGTGCCAGCAGCGTAGCCACAGGGGGAGGTGAAAAACTGTTTTTT

size: .
V: TRBV5-5
J: TRBJ1-2
D: .
CDR3: CASSPPRPAVANTF
DNA: TGTGCCAGCAGCCCGCCTCGCCCTGCCGTGGCCAACACCTTC

size: .
V: TRBV30
J: TRBJ1-1
D: .
CDR3: CAWRASQGMNTEAFF
DNA: TGTGCCTGGAGGGCATCCCAGGGGATGAACACTGAAGCTTTCTTT

size: .
V: TRBV27
J: TRBJ2-7
D: TRBD1
CDR3: CASSRTGTGVHEQYF
DNA: TGTGCCAGCAGTAGGACCGGGACAGGGGTACACGAGCAGTACTTC

size: few
V: TRBV9
J: TRBJ1-1
D: .
CDR3: CASSPRGYTEAFF
DNA: TGTGCCAGCAGCCCAAGGGGCTACACTGAAGCTTTCTTT

size: .
V: TRBV18
J: TRBJ1-2
D: TRBD1
CDR3: CASSTTGTNYGYTF
DNA: TGTGCCAGCTCAACGACAGGGACTAACTATGGCTACACCTTC

size: few
V: TRBV21-1
J: TRBJ2-2
D: .
CDR3: CASSRFASGQTNTGELFF
DNA: TGTGCCAGCAGCCGGTTCGCCTCGGGACAGACGAACACCGGGGAGCTGTTTTTT

size: .
V: TRBV7-9
J: TRBJ2-2
D: TRBD2
CDR3: CSILGLAGASNTGELFF
DNA: TGTTCCATATTGGGACTAGCGGGGGCCTCAAACACCGGGGAGCTGTTTTTT

size: .
V: TRBV28
J: TRBJ2-3
D: .
CDR3: CASKAGTDTQYF
DNA: TGTGCCAGCAAAGCGGGCACAGATACGCAGTATTTT

size: .
V: TRBV18
J: TRBJ2-3
D: TRBD2
CDR3: CASSERTSGSTDTQYF
DNA: TGTGCCAGCTCAGAGCGGACTAGCGGTAGCACAGATACGCAGTATTTT

size: .
V: TRBV4-1
J: TRBJ2-7
D: TRBD1
CDR3: CASSLTPGQNYEQYF
DNA: TGCGCCAGCAGCCTCACCCCGGGACAGAACTACGAGCAGTACTTC

size: .
V: TRBV2
J: TRBJ1-2
D: TRBD1
CDR3: CASSGARQGLEGYTF
DNA: TGTGCCAGCAGTGGGGCAAGACAGGGACTAGAAGGCTACACCTTC

size: .
V: TRBV27
J: TRBJ2-7
D: TRBD2
CDR3: CASSLSTSGGFSYEQYF
DNA: TGTGCCAGCAGTTTATCGACCAGCGGGGGGTTCTCCTACGAGCAGTACTTC

size: .
V: TRBV18
J: TRBJ1-5
D: .
CDR3: CASSGEGGHQPQHF
DNA: TGTGCCAGCTCTGGTGAGGGCGGGCATCAGCCCCAGCATTTT

size: .
V: TRBV5-1
J: TRBJ1-1
D: .
CDR3: CASSFQGRTTEAFF
DNA: TGCGCCAGCAGCTTCCAGGGGCGGACCACTGAAGCTTTCTTT

size: .
V: TRBV29-1
J: TRBJ2-7
D: .
CDR3: CSVRGPGYLDEQYF
DNA: TGCAGCGTCAGAGGTCCAGGGTATCTCGACGAGCAGTACTTC

size: .
V: TRBV27
J: TRBJ2-7
D: .
CDR3: CASSFGLVYEQYF
DNA: TGTGCCAGCAGTTTTGGGCTTGTCTACGAGCAGTACTTC

size: .
V: TRBV23-1
J: TRBJ1-4
D: TRBD1
CDR3: CASSPQSFPQGANEKLFF
DNA: TGCGCCAGCAGTCCGCAATCATTCCCACAGGGGGCTAATGAAAAACTGTTTTTT

size: few
V: TRBV5-1
J: TRBJ2-7
D: .
CDR3: CASSFSGYEQYF
DNA: TGCGCCAGCAGCTTTAGCGGCTACGAGCAGTACTTC

size: .
V: TRBV7-8
J: TRBJ2-3
D: TRBD2
CDR3: CASSGRGGLYTQYF
DNA: TGTGCCAGCAGCGGGCGGGGGGGCTTGTATACGCAGTATTTT

size: .
V: TRBV5-1
J: TRBJ2-3
D: .
CDR3: CASSLAGSSTDTQYF
DNA: TGCGCCAGCAGCTTAGCGGGTTCTAGCACAGATACGCAGTATTTT

size: .
V: TRBV2
J: TRBJ1-4
D: .
CDR3: CASHRVSEKLFF
DNA: TGTGCCAGCCACAGGGTCAGTGAAAAACTGTTTTTT

size: few
V: TRBV13
J: TRBJ1-1
D: .
CDR3: CASSLGGQGGVSTEAFF
DNA: TGTGCCAGCAGCTTAGGGGGGCAGGGAGGAGTGAGTACTGAAGCTTTCTTT

size: .
V: TRBV15
J: TRBJ2-1
D: .
CDR3: CATSRPDSFLYNEQFF
DNA: TGTGCCACCAGCAGACCGGACAGTTTCTTATACAATGAGCAGTTCTTC

size: .
V: TRBV7-2
J: TRBJ2-1
D: TRBD1
CDR3: CASRLAGTGAPYNEQFF
DNA: TGTGCCAGCAGATTAGCCGGGACAGGGGCGCCCTACAATGAGCAGTTCTTC

size: .
V: TRBV10-3
J: TRBJ1-1
D: .
CDR3: CAIGKGKGGDEAFF
DNA: TGTGCCATCGGTAAGGGAAAAGGAGGGGATGAAGCTTTCTTT

size: .
V: TRBV27
J: TRBJ1-1
D: .
CDR3: CASSLKRPNTEAFF
DNA: TGTGCCAGCAGTTTAAAGAGGCCGAACACTGAAGCTTTCTTT

size: few
V: TRBV27
J: TRBJ2-7
D: TRBD2
CDR3: CASSLSASGSYEQYF
DNA: TGTGCCAGCAGTTTATCGGCTAGCGGGAGCTACGAGCAGTACTTC

size: .
V: TRBV11-2
J: TRBJ2-3
D: .
CDR3: CASSQAILGASTDTQYF
DNA: TGTGCCAGCAGCCAGGCCATTTTGGGGGCGAGCACAGATACGCAGTATTTT

size: few
V: TRBV6-6
J: TRBJ1-2
D: .
CDR3: CASIRQNLDGYTF
DNA: TGTGCCAGCATCAGACAAAACTTAGATGGCTACACCTTC

size: .
V: TRBV30
J: TRBJ1-3
D: TRBD1
CDR3: CAWRQGPGNTIYF
DNA: TGTGCCTGGCGACAGGGGCCAGGAAACACCATATATTTT

size: .
V: TRBV28
J: TRBJ1-3
D: .
CDR3: CASHTAGGGSSGNTIYF
DNA: TGTGCCAGCCATACGGCGGGCGGAGGGAGCTCTGGAAACACCATATATTTT

size: .
V: TRBV19
J: TRBJ2-7
D: TRBD2
CDR3: CASTYTLAGGYEQYF
DNA: TGTGCCAGTACCTATACTCTAGCGGGAGGCTACGAGCAGTACTTC

size: .
V: TRBV2
J: TRBJ2-2
D: .
CDR3: CASRAGLYTGELFF
DNA: TGTGCCAGCAGGGCGGGACTTTACACCGGGGAGCTGTTTTTT

size: .
V: TRBV7-9
J: TRBJ2-7
D: .
CDR3: CASSLGRGPEQYF
DNA: TGTGCCAGCAGCTTAGGGAGGGGGCCCGAGCAGTACTTC

size: .
V: TRBV5-6
J: TRBJ1-1
D: .
CDR3: CASSGRRTDTEAFF
DNA: TGTGCCAGCAGCGGCCGGAGGACCGACACTGAAGCTTTCTTT